A selection of T cell receptor beta chains follows, all from one sample in a study of identical twins. TCRdb reanalysed the 5' RACE reads using MiXCR and keeps one entry per CDR3 protein. Among 400,000 to 600,000 distinct CDR3 sequences listed, approximately 20% were seen once. These data were also filed under a second study, of yellow fever vaccine responses in identical twins.

Sequencing was carried out using CD4+ T cells sorted from blood. Receptors were obtained from a woman under 30 in good health. CDR3s include the opening cysteine and the closing phenylalanine or tryptophan. Each record gives: clone size, D gene, J gene, V gene, CDR3 protein, CDR3 DNA. D genes are given only for firm matches. Not all rows give a size; the values are once, few, many and, for expanded clones, a class.

few	TRBD1	TRBJ2-2	TRBV15	CATSNRDSHTGELFF	TGTGCCACCAGCAACCGGGACAGTCACACCGGGGAGCTGTTTTTT
NA	NA	TRBJ2-5	TRBV24-1	CATSDLTGLGETQYF	TGTGCCACCAGTGATTTGACAGGATTAGGGGAGACCCAGTACTTC
few	TRBD2	TRBJ2-3	TRBV28	CASSPPGTSGRTDTQYF	TGTGCCAGCAGTCCCCCGGGCACTAGCGGGCGCACAGATACGCAGTATTTT
many	NA	TRBJ2-5	TRBV5-1	CASSLAATRETQYF	TGCGCCAGCAGCTTGGCCGCCACCCGAGAGACCCAGTACTTC
few	NA	TRBJ2-2	TRBV5-1	CASSVTRKVGGELFF	TGCGCCAGCAGCGTTACTAGAAAGGTTGGCGGGGAGCTGTTTTTT
NA	TRBD1	TRBJ2-3	TRBV28	CASRGQGLTDTQYF	TGTGCCAGCAGGGGACAGGGACTCACAGATACGCAGTATTTT
NA	NA	TRBJ1-2	TRBV28	CASRQAGNYGYTF	TGTGCCAGCAGGCAGGCTGGTAACTATGGCTACACCTTC
few	TRBD1	TRBJ2-1	TRBV19	CASSIQGAPNEQFF	TGTGCCAGTAGTATACAGGGGGCGCCCAATGAGCAGTTCTTC
few	NA	TRBJ2-1	TRBV20-1	CSATESSYNEQFF	TGCAGTGCGACAGAGAGCTCCTACAATGAGCAGTTCTTC
few	NA	TRBJ2-6	TRBV14	CASSEFPGALSGANVLTF	TGTGCCAGCAGCGAGTTCCCAGGGGCCCTCTCTGGGGCCAACGTCCTGACTTTC
few	TRBD2	TRBJ2-4	TRBV3-1	CASSQEASGIAKNIQYF	TGTGCCAGCAGCCAAGAGGCTAGCGGGATCGCCAAAAACATTCAGTACTTC
few	NA	TRBJ2-1	TRBV12-3/TRBV12-4	CASSFEVVGHEQFF	TGTGCCAGCAGTTTTGAGGTCGTGGGCCATGAGCAGTTCTTC
NA	NA	TRBJ2-1	TRBV4-1	CASSRSGDSYNEQFF	TGCGCCAGCAGCAGATCAGGGGATAGCTACAATGAGCAGTTCTTC
NA	TRBD1	TRBJ1-1	TRBV2	CASSPTGTEAFF	TGTGCCAGCAGTCCGACAGGGACTGAAGCTTTCTTT
NA	NA	TRBJ2-2	TRBV7-3	CASKHPNTGELFF	TGTGCCAGCAAACACCCGAACACCGGGGAGCTGTTTTTT
few	TRBD1	TRBJ1-1	TRBV7-8	CASSLVRDRPNTEAFF	TGTGCCAGCAGCTTAGTCCGGGACAGACCGAACACTGAAGCTTTCTTT
NA	NA	TRBJ2-7	TRBV2	CASIPTGPTQYF	TGTGCCAGCATTCCAACAGGGCCTACTCAGTACTTC
NA	NA	TRBJ2-1	TRBV4-2	CASSQDFSLSYNEQFF	TGTGCCAGCAGCCAAGATTTTAGTCTCTCCTACAATGAGCAGTTCTTC
NA	TRBD1	TRBJ1-3	TRBV12-3/TRBV12-4	CASRNLQGAAGNTIYF	TGTGCCAGCAGAAACCTACAGGGGGCTGCTGGAAACACCATATATTTT
few	TRBD1	TRBJ1-6	TRBV10-3	CAISPGTGANSPLHF	TGTGCCATCAGCCCCGGGACAGGGGCTAATTCACCCCTCCACTTT
NA	NA	TRBJ2-1	TRBV5-5	CASSTTGSSYNEQFF	TGTGCCAGCAGCACGACGGGTAGCTCCTACAATGAGCAGTTCTTC
few	NA	TRBJ2-7	TRBV7-8	CASSLGAWERNEQYF	TGTGCCAGCAGCTTAGGGGCGTGGGAAAGGAACGAGCAGTACTTC
NA	NA	TRBJ2-2	TRBV28	CASIGEGANTGELFF	TGTGCCAGCATCGGGGAGGGGGCGAACACCGGGGAGCTGTTTTTT
few	NA	TRBJ2-5	TRBV20-1	CSAQGRSETQYF	TGCAGTGCGCAGGGACGTTCGGAGACCCAGTACTTC
NA	TRBD2	TRBJ2-1	TRBV10-2	CASSDPLRTSYNEQFF	TGCGCCAGCAGTGATCCTCTTCGGACTAGCTACAATGAGCAGTTCTTC
many	TRBD1	TRBJ1-1	TRBV20-1	CSARGDRSYTEAFF	TGCAGTGCTAGAGGGGACAGAAGCTACACTGAAGCTTTCTTT
few	TRBD1	TRBJ1-5	TRBV28	CASSRQGMGNQPQHF	TGTGCCAGCAGCCGACAGGGGATGGGCAATCAGCCCCAGCATTTT
NA	NA	TRBJ2-2	TRBV7-8	CASSGQTNTGELFF	TGTGCCAGCAGCGGACAGACGAACACCGGGGAGCTGTTTTTT
few	NA	TRBJ2-1	TRBV20-1	CSARASRDKTSYNEQFF	TGCAGTGCTAGAGCCTCACGGGACAAGACTTCCTACAATGAGCAGTTCTTC
few	NA	TRBJ2-5	TRBV24-1	CATSDPGQEGTQYF	TGTGCCACCAGTGATCCTGGACAGGAGGGGACCCAGTACTTC
few	TRBD2	TRBJ2-1	TRBV5-6	CASSWGGLAGGLQGPGQFF	TGTGCCAGCAGTTGGGGTGGACTAGCGGGGGGCCTACAAGGTCCGGGGCAGTTCTTC
many	NA	TRBJ1-5	TRBV6-1	CASSGTGNQPQHF	TGTGCCAGCAGTGGAACAGGGAATCAGCCCCAGCATTTT
few	NA	TRBJ2-7	TRBV20-1	CSARDLGEGSYEQYF	TGCAGTGCTAGAGATCTGGGAGAAGGGTCCTACGAGCAGTACTTC